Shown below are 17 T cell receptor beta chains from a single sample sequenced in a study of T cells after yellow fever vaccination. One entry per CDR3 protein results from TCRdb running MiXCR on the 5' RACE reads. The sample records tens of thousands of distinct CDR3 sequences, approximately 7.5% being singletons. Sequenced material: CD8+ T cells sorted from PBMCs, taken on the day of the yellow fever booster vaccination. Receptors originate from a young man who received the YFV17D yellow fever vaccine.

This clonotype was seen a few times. CDR3 amino acids: CASSNPTSPETQYF. In DNA form, the CDR3 reads TGTGCCAGCAGCAACCCAACTAGCCCAGAGACCCAGTACTTC. This rearrangement joins TRBV7-9 to TRBJ2-5, with D possibly TRBD2 on 6 matching bases. Germline assignment: CDR1 SEHNR and CDR2 FQNEAQ (reference sequence). The CDR3 sequence is 14 residues long. V lost 5 bases and J 4 bases, leaving 14 bases between the germline ends. Filled out from reference TRBV7-9 and TRBJ2-5, the complete variable domain reads DTGVSQNPRHKITKRGQNVTFRCDPISEHNRLYWYRQTLGQGPEFLTYFQNEAQLEKSRLLSDRFSAERPKGSFSTLEIQRTEQGDSAMYLCASSNPTSPETQYFGPGTRLLVL.

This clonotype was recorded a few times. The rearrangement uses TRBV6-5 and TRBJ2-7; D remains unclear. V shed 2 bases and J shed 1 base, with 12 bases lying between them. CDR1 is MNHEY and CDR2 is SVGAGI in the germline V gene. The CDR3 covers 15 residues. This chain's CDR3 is CASSYTGHSSYEQYF. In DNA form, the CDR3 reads TGTGCCAGCAGTTACACCGGGCATAGTTCCTACGAGCAGTACTTC.

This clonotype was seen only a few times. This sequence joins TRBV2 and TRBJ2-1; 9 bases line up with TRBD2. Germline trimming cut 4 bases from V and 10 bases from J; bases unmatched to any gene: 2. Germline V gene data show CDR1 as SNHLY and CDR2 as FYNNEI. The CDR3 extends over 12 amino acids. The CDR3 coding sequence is TGTGCCAGCAGTGGGACTAGCGTGGAGCAGTTCTTC. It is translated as CASSGTSVEQFF.

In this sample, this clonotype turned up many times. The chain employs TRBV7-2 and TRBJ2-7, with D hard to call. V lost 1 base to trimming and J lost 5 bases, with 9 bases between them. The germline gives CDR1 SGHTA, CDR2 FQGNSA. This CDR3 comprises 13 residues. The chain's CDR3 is CASSLEVSNEQYF. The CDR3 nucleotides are TGTGCCAGCAGCTTAGAGGTTTCCAACGAGCAGTACTTC.

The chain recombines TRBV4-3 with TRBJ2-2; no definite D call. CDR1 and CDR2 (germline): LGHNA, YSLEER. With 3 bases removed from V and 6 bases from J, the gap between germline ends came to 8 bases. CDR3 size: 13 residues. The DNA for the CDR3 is TGCGCCAGCAGCCACCAAAACTCCGGGGAGCTGTTTTTT. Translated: CASSHQNSGELFF.

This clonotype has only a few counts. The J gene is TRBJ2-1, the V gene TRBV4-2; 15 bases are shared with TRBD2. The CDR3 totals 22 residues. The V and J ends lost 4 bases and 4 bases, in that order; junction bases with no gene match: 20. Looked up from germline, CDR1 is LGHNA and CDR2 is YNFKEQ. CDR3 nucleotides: TGTGCCAGCAGCCGCAATACCGCGGGACTAGCGGGAGGCCGGGGGGTTTACAATGAGCAGTTCTTC. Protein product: CASSRNTAGLAGGRGVYNEQFF.

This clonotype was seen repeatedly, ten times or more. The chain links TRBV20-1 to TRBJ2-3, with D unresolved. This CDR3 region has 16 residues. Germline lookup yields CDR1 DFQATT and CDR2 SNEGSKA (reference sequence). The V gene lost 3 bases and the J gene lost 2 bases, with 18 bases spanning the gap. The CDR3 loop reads CSARSAVITYTDTQYF. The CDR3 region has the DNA TGCAGTGCTAGGTCGGCTGTTATTACTTACACAGATACGCAGTATTTT.

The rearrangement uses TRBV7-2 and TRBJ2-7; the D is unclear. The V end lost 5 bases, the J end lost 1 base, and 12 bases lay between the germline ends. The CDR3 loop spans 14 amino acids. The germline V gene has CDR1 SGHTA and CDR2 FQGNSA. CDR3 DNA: TGTGCCAGCAGCCTCTATCTGGATTCCTACGAGCAGTACTTC. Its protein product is CASSLYLDSYEQYF.

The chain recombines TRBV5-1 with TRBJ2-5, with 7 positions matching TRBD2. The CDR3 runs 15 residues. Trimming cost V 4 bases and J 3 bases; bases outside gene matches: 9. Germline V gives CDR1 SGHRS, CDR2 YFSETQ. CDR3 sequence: CASSPEASGKETQYF. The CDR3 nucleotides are TGCGCCAGCAGCCCGGAGGCTAGCGGCAAAGAGACCCAGTACTTC.

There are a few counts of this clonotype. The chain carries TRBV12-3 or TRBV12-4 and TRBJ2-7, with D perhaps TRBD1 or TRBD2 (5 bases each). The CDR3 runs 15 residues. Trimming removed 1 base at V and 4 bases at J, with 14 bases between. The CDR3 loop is CASSLGWGTTYEQYF. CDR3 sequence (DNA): TGTGCCAGCAGTTTAGGGTGGGGGACCACTTACGAGCAGTACTTC.

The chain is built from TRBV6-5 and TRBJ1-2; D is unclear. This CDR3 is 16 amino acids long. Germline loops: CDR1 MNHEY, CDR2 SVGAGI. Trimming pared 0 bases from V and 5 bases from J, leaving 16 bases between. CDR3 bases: TGTGCCAGCAGTTACTCGAAGGGCAGCTCGCTGTATGGCTACACCTTC. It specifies CASSYSKGSSLYGYTF.

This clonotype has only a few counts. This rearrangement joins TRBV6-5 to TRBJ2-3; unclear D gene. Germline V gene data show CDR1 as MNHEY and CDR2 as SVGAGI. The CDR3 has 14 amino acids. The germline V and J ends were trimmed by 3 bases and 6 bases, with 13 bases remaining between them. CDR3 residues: CASSYSVSLDTQYF. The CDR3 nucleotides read TGTGCCAGCAGTTATTCCGTTTCTCTGGATACGCAGTATTTT.

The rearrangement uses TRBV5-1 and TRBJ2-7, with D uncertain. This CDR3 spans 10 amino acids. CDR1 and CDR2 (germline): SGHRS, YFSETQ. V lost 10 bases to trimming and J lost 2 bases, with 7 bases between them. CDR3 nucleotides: TGCGCCTCTGAGGCCTACGAGCAGTACTTC. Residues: CASEAYEQYF.

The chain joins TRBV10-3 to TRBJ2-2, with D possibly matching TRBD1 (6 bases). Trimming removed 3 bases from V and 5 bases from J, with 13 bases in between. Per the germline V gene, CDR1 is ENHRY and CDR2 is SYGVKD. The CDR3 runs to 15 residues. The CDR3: CAISESGQETGELFF. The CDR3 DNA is TGTGCCATCAGTGAATCGGGACAAGAGACCGGGGAGCTGTTTTTT.

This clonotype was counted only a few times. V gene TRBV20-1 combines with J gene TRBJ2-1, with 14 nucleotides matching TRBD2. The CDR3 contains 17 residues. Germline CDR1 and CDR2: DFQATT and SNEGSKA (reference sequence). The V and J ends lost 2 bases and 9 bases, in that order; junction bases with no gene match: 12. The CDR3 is CSARPTHRLAGGGEQFF. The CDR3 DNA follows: TGCAGTGCTAGACCTACCCATCGACTAGCGGGGGGGGGTGAGCAGTTCTTC.

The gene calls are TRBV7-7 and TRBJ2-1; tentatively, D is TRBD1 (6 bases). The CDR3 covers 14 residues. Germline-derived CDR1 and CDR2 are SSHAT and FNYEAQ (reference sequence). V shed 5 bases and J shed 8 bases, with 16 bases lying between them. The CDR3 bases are TGTGCCAGCAGCCTAAACAGGGATGTCGATGAGCAGTTCTTC. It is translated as CASSLNRDVDEQFF. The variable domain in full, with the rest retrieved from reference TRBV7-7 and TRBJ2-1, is GAGVSQSPRYKVTKRGQDVTLRCDPISSHATLYWYQQALGQGPEFLTYFNYEAQPDKSGLPSDRFSAERPEGSISTLTIQRTEQRDSAMYRCASSLNRDVDEQFFGPGTRLTVL.

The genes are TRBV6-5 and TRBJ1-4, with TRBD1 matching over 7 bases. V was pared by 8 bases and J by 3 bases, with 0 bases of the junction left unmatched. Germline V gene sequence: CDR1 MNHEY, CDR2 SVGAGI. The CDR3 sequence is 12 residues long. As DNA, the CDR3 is TGTGCCAGCGGACAGGCTAATGAAAAACTGTTTTTT. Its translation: CASGQANEKLFF.